This T cell receptor (beta chain) was captured by sequencing in a study of OX40 agonist ivuxolimab in advanced cancers. Background on the whole study: Ivuxolimab was an agonistic, fully human IgG2 monoclonal antibody directed against OX40 (CD134), a costimulatory receptor. Prior anti-PD-1, anti-PD-L1 or anti-CTLA-4 therapy was permitted, and roughly two fifths of dose-escalation patients had received checkpoint inhibitors. Peripheral TCRbeta sequencing aimed to test whether ivuxolimab altered TCR sequence diversity and caused clonal T-cell expansion. The dose-escalation cohort was roughly 83% male with a mean age of about 60 years, ranging from about 20 to 85. Among the roughly 52 dose-escalation patients, 19 had hepatocellular carcinoma, around 15 melanoma, 9 renal cell carcinoma and 9 head and neck cancer. The paper covers the monotherapy dose-escalation part of the phase I ivuxolimab trial, which included N ≈ 57 patients. Three dose-escalation patients achieved partial responses, one with hepatocellular carcinoma and two with cutaneous melanoma. Intravenous ivuxolimab was administered to patients every 2 weeks at six dose levels: 0.01, 0.1, 0.3, 1.5, 3 and 10 mg/kg. The full study reports these points: The antigen specificity of the peripheral T cells that underwent clonal expansion was not determined. In the 0.1-3.0 mg/kg groups, partial responders were among the patients with the lowest normalized peripheral clonal expansion, particularly in CD8+ T cells. Low levels of normalized T-cell clonal expansion were also seen in some patients who did not respond. After ivuxolimab, expanded clones were on average more numerous among CD8+ T cells than among CD4+ T cells. At doses of 0.1 to 3.0 mg/kg, clonal expansion of both CD4+ and CD8+ T cells in blood was seen between baseline and week 6.

The CDR1 and CDR2 encoded by the germline V gene are SGHDN and FVKESK. Cut back by 0 bases and 6 bases, the V and J ends lie 11 bases apart. Including cysteine and phenylalanine, the CDR3 has 14 amino acids. The kept DNA is CDR3 alone, 42 bases in frame from the first base. For sequencing of the TCRbeta CDR3 region, genomic DNA was extracted from the sorted cells. TCRbeta CDR3 regions were sequenced using the immunoSEQ Assay. Here the immuneACCESS table is served through TCRdb, limited to in-frame sequences with V and J called. Missing clones are a known gap in these copies; in checked studies unresolved V genes cover under half, and the rest lacks a known reason. The sample table shows about 62,000 clones, and roughly 86% are seen once. Approximately 5.4% of the sample rests with the top ten. Patients with autoimmune disease history or receiving systemic immunosuppression were excluded from the trial. Peripheral blood for TCR sequencing was collected from all dose cohorts at baseline, on cycle 4 day 1, and on cycle 7 day 1. The samples were drawn from a first-in-human, open-label, multicenter phase I dose-escalation trial of ivuxolimab. Adults with locally advanced or metastatic melanoma, renal cell, hepatocellular, or head and neck squamous cell carcinoma were enrolled in the trial. Before TCR sequencing, CD4+ and CD8+ T cells were separately sorted from peripheral blood.

As for this clone: The clone's antigen remains unknown. Base qualities are not recorded, but no much larger clone differs from it by a single base.

The sequence is built from TRBV14 and TRBJ1-2; TRBD1 might be the D gene, on 5 matching bases. The sequencing used CD4+ or CD8+ T cells sorted from blood, collected in a trial of the OX40 agonist ivuxolimab. This receptor was obtained from an adult with an advanced solid tumor such as melanoma, head and neck, liver or kidney cancer. For the CDR3, the sequence is CASSQDVAGDGYTF. The DNA sequence is TGTGCCAGCAGCCAAGATGTCGCGGGGGATGGCTACACCTTC.